The following is a T cell receptor beta chain sequence with its context. This CDR3 has 16 amino acids. Germline V gene lookup returns CDR1 MDHEN and CDR2 SYDVKM. These data are taken from a study of monozygotic twins with inflammatory bowel disease. Each CDR3 protein gets one entry in TCRdb, which reprocessed the 5' RACE reads and gives no DNA. This sample's table has more than 110,000 distinct CDR3 sequences. Sequencing was done on a sample of blood. The chain combines TRBV28 with TRBJ2-6; the TRBD1 assignment by TCRdb is unverifiable without DNA. This TCR was recovered from a human donor with ulcerative colitis or Crohn's disease, or a healthy co-twin of an affected twin (not recorded which). CDR3 residues: CASSRTGRLSANVLTF.